Below, 7 T cell receptor beta chains from the same sample are listed, as sequenced in a study of identical twins. One entry per CDR3 protein results from TCRdb running MiXCR on the 5' RACE reads. Here the sample spans hundreds of thousands of distinct CDR3 sequences, 15% to 20% being singletons. These same data were also listed under a study on T cells expressing NK-cell markers.

Sequencing was performed on PBMCs. The receptor set was obtained from a woman between 18 and 29 years old in good health.

This clonotype occurred a few times. This sequence joins TRBV5-1 and TRBJ2-1, with D perhaps TRBD1 or TRBD2 (6 bases each). Germline V CDR1 and CDR2: SGHRS, YFSETQ. Trimming removed 0 bases from V and 4 bases from J, with 14 bases in between. The CDR3 is made up of 16 amino acids. The CDR3, as DNA: TGCGCCAGCAGCTTGGCCCCCGGGGGCCGATACAATGAGCAGTTCTTC. Protein product: CASSLAPGGRYNEQFF.

This chain joins TRBV29-1 and TRBJ2-7, with no clear D. Germline-derived CDR1 and CDR2 are SQVTM and ANQGSEA. Trimming left V 4 bases short and J 2 bases short, with 21 bases between. The CDR3 spans 16 residues. The CDR3, as DNA: TGCAGCGTTGGACCTCGCGGCCCAACCGATACCTACGAGCAGTACTTC. Translated, it gives CSVGPRGPTDTYEQYF.

The chain is built from TRBV11-3 and TRBJ2-7; 9 bases match TRBD2. Germline CDR1 and CDR2: SGHNT and YENEEA. CDR3 length: 14 residues. J was trimmed by 4 bases and V by 3 bases; bases with no gene match: 4. CDR3 sequence reads: CASSFEAGGYEQYF. The CDR3 DNA reads as TGTGCCAGCAGCTTCGAGGCGGGAGGGTACGAGCAGTACTTC. The complete variable domain, with remaining parts taken from reference TRBV11-3 and TRBJ2-7, reads EAGVVQSPRYKIIEKKQPVAFWCNPISGHNTLYWYLQNLGQGPELLIRYENEEAVDDSQLPKDRFSAERLKGVDSTLKIQPAELGDSAVYLCASSFEAGGYEQYFGPGTRLTVT.

This clonotype has more than one count but fewer than ten. The chain links TRBV20-1 to TRBJ2-2; D is unresolved. Germline CDR1 is DFQATT and CDR2 is SNEGSKA (reference sequence). The CDR3 sequence is 12 residues long. V was clipped by 3 bases and J by 7 bases, with 9 bases between them. CDR3 DNA: TGCAGTGCTAGGGTGGTGGGCGGGGAGCTGTTTTTT. It yields the protein CSARVVGGELFF.

CDR3 in amino acids: CSVEDEVTGVTGELFF. DNA of the CDR3: TGCAGCGTTGAAGATGAAGTGACAGGGGTCACCGGGGAGCTGTTTTTT. V is TRBV29-1 and J is TRBJ2-2; TRBD1 matches at 8 bases. Losses at the gene ends were 0 bases for V and 4 bases for J; bases not matched to a gene: 7. CDR3 length: 16 amino acids. CDR1 and CDR2 (germline): SQVTM, ANQGSEA.

This clonotype was recorded a few times. The chain couples TRBV12-3 or TRBV12-4 to TRBJ2-7; 13 bases fit TRBD2. This CDR3 has 14 amino acids. Trimming removed 3 bases from V and 8 bases from J; junction bases left unmatched: 4. CDR3 sequence (DNA): TGTGCCAGCAGTTTCGGACTAGCGGGAGACAAGCAGTACTTC. This encodes CASSFGLAGDKQYF.

Ten or more counts support this clonotype. The chain recombines TRBV12-3 or TRBV12-4 with TRBJ2-2; D gene ambiguous. V was trimmed by 6 bases and J by 2 bases, leaving 10 bases between them. This CDR3 region has 14 residues. The CDR3 protein is CASRPGRNTGELFF. In DNA, the CDR3 is TGTGCCAGCAGGCCTGGGCGTAACACCGGGGAGCTGTTTTTT.